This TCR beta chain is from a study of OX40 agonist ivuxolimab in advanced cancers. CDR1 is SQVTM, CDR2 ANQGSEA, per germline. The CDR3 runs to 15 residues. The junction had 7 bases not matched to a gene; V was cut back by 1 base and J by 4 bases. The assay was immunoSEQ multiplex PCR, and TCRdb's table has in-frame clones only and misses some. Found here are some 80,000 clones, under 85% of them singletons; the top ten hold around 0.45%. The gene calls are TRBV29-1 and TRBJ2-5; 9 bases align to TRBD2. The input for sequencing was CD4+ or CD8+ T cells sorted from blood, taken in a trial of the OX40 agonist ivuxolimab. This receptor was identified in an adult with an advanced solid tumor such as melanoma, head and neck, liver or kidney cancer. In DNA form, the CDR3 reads TGCAGCGTTGAAGGGAAGGCGGGAGGGGGAGAGACCCAGTACTTC. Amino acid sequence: CSVEGKAGGGETQYF. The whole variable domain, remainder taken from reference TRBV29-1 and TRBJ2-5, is SAVISQKPSRDICQRGTSLTIQCQVDSQVTMMFWYRQQPGQSLTLIATANQGSEATYESGFVIDKFPISRPNLTFSTLTVSNMSPEDSSIYLCSVEGKAGGGETQYFGPGTRLLVL.